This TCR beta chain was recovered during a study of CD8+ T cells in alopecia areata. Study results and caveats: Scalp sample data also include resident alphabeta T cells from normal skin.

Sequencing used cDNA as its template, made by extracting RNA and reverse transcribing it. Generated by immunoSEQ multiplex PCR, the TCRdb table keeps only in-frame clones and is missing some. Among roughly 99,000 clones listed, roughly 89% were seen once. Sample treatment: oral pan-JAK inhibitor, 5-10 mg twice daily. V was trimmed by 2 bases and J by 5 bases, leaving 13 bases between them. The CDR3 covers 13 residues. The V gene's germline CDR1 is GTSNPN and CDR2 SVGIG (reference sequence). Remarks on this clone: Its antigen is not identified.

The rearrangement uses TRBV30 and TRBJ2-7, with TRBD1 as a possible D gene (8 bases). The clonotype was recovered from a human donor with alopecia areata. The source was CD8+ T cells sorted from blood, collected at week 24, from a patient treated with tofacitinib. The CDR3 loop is CAWSRTGRDEQYF. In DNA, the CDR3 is TGTGCCTGGAGTCGGACAGGGAGGGACGAGCAGTACTTC.